These 27 T cell receptor beta chains originate from one sample sequenced in a study of T cells after yellow fever vaccination. TCRdb analysed the 5' RACE reads with MiXCR anew, one entry per CDR3 protein. The table lists 250,000 to 300,000 distinct CDR3 sequences, 5.2% of them singletons. The sequencing here drew on CD4+ T cells sorted from PBMCs, taken on the day of the yellow fever booster vaccination. The receptor source for this set is a young man who received the YFV17D yellow fever vaccine.

This clonotype was seen a handful of times. V and J are TRBV7-3 and TRBJ1-2; 10 nucleotides agree with TRBD1. J was trimmed by 8 bases and V by 3 bases; bases with no gene match: 3. Germline V lookup: CDR1 SGHTA, CDR2 FQGTGA. This CDR3 comprises 13 residues. The CDR3 region is CASSFDRGQGYTF. The DNA for the CDR3 is TGTGCCAGCAGCTTTGACAGGGGGCAAGGCTACACCTTC.

V gene TRBV5-1 combines with J gene TRBJ2-7; D possibly corresponds to TRBD2 (5 bases). V gave up 2 bases and J gave up 1 base, with 10 bases separating them. This CDR3 contains 14 residues. Germline V gene data show CDR1 as SGHRS and CDR2 as YFSETQ. CDR3 sequence reads: CASSFGMGSYEQYV. CDR3 nucleotide sequence: TGCGCCAGCAGCTTCGGGATGGGGTCCTACGAGCAGTACGTC.

Ten or more counts support this clonotype. This chain uses TRBV5-1 with TRBJ2-1; D might be TRBD2 (5 bases). CDR3 length: 14 residues. From germline, CDR1 is SGHRS and CDR2 YFSETQ. V was cut by 4 bases and J by 5 bases, with 13 bases left in between. The CDR3 DNA reads as TGCGCCAGCAGCCCGACTGGAGGAGACAATGAGCAGTTCTTC. Residues: CASSPTGGDNEQFF.

The chain combines TRBV6-5 with TRBJ2-5; D may be TRBD1 (6 bases). This CDR3 spans 15 amino acids. Trimming shortened V by 6 bases and J by 5 bases, and 19 bases separated the two germline ends. Germline CDR1 and CDR2: MNHEY and SVGAGI. Here the CDR3 reads CASSHRRQVLETQYF. The CDR3 nucleotides read TGTGCCAGCAGCCACCGACGACAGGTTCTGGAGACCCAGTACTTC.

Regarding this clonotype: Likely a read error: the CDR3 ends without its conserved phenylalanine or tryptophan. The CDR3 sequence: CASSPRQGWTGELFI. The CDR3 DNA reads TGTGCCAGCAGCCCCCGCCAGGGTTGGACCGGGGAGCTGTTTATT. The chain recombines TRBV5-4 with TRBJ2-2; D perhaps matches TRBD1 (5 bases). Trimming took 4 bases from V and 5 from J, leaving 15 bases between them. This CDR3 region has 15 residues. Germline loops: CDR1 SGHNT, CDR2 YYREEE (reference sequence).

This clonotype showed up just a few times. The genes are TRBV21-1 and TRBJ2-6. TRBV21-1 is a pseudogene segment. The length of the CDR3 is 15 residues. The CDR3 region is CASSKDSSGANVLTF. DNA for the CDR3: TGTGCCAGCAGCAAAGACAGCTCTGGGGCCAACGTCCTGACTTTC.

The rearrangement joins TRBV2 to TRBJ1-1, with D unclear. Germline assignment: CDR1 SNHLY and CDR2 FYNNEI. Trimming left V 7 bases short and J 3 bases short, with 24 bases between. The CDR3 contains 17 residues. CDR3 DNA: TGTGCCAGCACTCCCCTTTTAGGGCTACCAATGGACACTGAAGCTTTCTTT. Protein sequence: CASTPLLGLPMDTEAFF.

The CDR3 DNA is TGCAGTGCTAGTGGGGGTGCCTTTACCTACGAGCAGTACGTC. Translating gives CSASGGAFTYEQYV. This rearrangement joins TRBV20-1 to TRBJ2-7; the D gene could be TRBD1 or TRBD2 (5 bases each). The CDR3 sequence is 14 residues long. Trimming removed 3 bases from V and 2 bases from J, with 14 bases in between. CDR1 and CDR2 (germline): DFQATT, SNEGSKA (reference sequence).

DNA of the CDR3: TGTGCCAGCAGCAAAACTCCGGGGCCCACAGATACGCAGTATTTT. This translates into CASSKTPGPTDTQYF. The chain employs TRBV5-4 and TRBJ2-3; D possibly uses TRBD1 or TRBD2 (5 bases each). CDR1 and CDR2 (germline): SGHNT, YYREEE (reference sequence). The CDR3 sequence is 15 residues long. Deletions cut 4 bases from V and 2 bases from J, with 14 bases between.

The sample holds many counts of this clonotype. The chain has TRBV2 and TRBJ2-5; TRBD1 matches 7 bases. The V segment lost 7 bases and the J segment 2 bases; nucleotides outside the gene matches: 7. CDR3 length: 14 residues. Germline V gene data show CDR1 as SNHLY and CDR2 as FYNNEI. The CDR3 bases are TGTGCCAGCAAAGAGGGGGCAGGGCAAGAGACCCAGTACTTC. This codes for CASKEGAGQETQYF.

The chain has TRBV7-2 and TRBJ2-7, with D tentatively TRBD2 (6 bases). V shed 1 base and J shed 6 bases, with 13 bases lying between them. CDR1 SGHTA and CDR2 FQGNSA come from the germline V gene. CDR3 size: 14 residues. CDR3 loop: CASSLGQIGGEQYF. The CDR3 DNA follows: TGTGCCAGCAGCTTAGGGCAAATCGGGGGCGAGCAGTACTTC.

This clonotype was observed many times. V is TRBV12-3 or TRBV12-4 and J is TRBJ2-3; 7 nucleotides agree with TRBD2. The CDR3 sequence is 17 residues long. With 2 bases clipped from V and 2 bases from J, the junction kept 10 bases outside the gene matches. CDR3 protein: CASSLFDRGEITDTQYF. CDR3 nucleotides: TGTGCCAGCAGTTTATTTGACCGGGGGGAAATCACAGATACGCAGTATTTT.

This clonotype was seen at least ten times. This CDR3 reads CASSLILGTVGELFF. In nucleotides, the CDR3 is TGTGCCAGCAGCCTGATCCTAGGAACTGTCGGGGAGCTGTTTTTT. The V gene is TRBV7-2, the J gene TRBJ2-2; D gene unclear. Germline CDR1 is SGHTA and CDR2 is FQGNSA. The CDR3 contains 15 residues. V was trimmed by 5 bases and J by 7 bases, leaving 17 bases between them.

The chain employs TRBV19 and TRBJ1-2, with 9 nucleotides matching TRBD1. Germline V gene data show CDR1 as LNHDA and CDR2 as SQIVND (reference sequence). Trimming took 6 bases from V and 7 from J; bases not matched to a gene: 15. The CDR3 is 16 amino acids. The CDR3 nucleotides are TGTGCCAGTAGGCCCGGCCCGGGACAGGGTACGGGTGGCTACACCTTC. Its protein is CASRPGPGQGTGGYTF.

The chain combines TRBV7-2 with TRBJ1-6, with D hard to call. Trimming left V 6 bases short and J 10 bases short, with 13 bases between. Germline V gene sequence: CDR1 SGHTA, CDR2 FQGNSA. The CDR3 sequence is 13 residues long. The CDR3, as DNA: TGTGCCAGCAGACTTACGATTGGGTCACCCCTCCACTTT. Its protein product is CASRLTIGSPLHF.

This clonotype was recorded at least ten times. The V call is TRBV11-3, the J call TRBJ2-3, with D unresolved. The V end was cut by 5 bases, the J end by 5 bases, with 14 bases between. Germline V gene lookup returns CDR1 SGHNT and CDR2 YENEEA. CDR3 length equals 14 residues. The CDR3 sequence: CASSPQWSVDTQYF. In DNA, the CDR3 is TGTGCCAGCAGCCCTCAGTGGTCGGTAGATACGCAGTATTTT.

The table lists this clonotype with many counts. This sequence joins TRBV7-2 and TRBJ2-4, with 7 bases lining up with TRBD1. The CDR3 extends over 19 amino acids. V shed 1 base and J 1 base; nucleotides not matched to a gene: 13. Germline V gene lookup returns CDR1 SGHTA and CDR2 FQGNSA. CDR3 in DNA: TGTGCCAGCAGCTTAGGAGGCAGGGGGACCATGTTGGCCAAAAACATTCAGTACTTC. It codes for CASSLGGRGTMLAKNIQYF.

The chain employs TRBV6-5 and TRBJ2-1; TRBD2 aligns across 7 bases. V lost 4 bases and J lost 4; bases outside the gene matches: 7. This CDR3 spans 15 amino acids. Germline lookup yields CDR1 MNHEY and CDR2 SVGAGI. This CDR3 reads CASSSWTRSYNEQFF. Written as DNA, the CDR3 is TGTGCCAGCAGTTCGTGGACTAGGTCGTACAATGAGCAGTTCTTC.

The chain is built from TRBV20-1 and TRBJ1-5; a possible D gene is TRBD1 (6 bases). This CDR3 is 18 amino acids long. Per germline, CDR1 DFQATT and CDR2 SNEGSKA (reference sequence). The V end was cut by 1 base, the J end by 7 bases, with 26 bases between. The CDR3 DNA reads TGCAGTGCTAGAGCAAACTGGGTTGCAGGGGAGAAAGGGCAGCCCCAGCATTTT. This encodes CSARANWVAGEKGQPQHF.

This clonotype was detected ten times or more. The chain links TRBV4-3 to TRBJ1-2; tentatively, D is TRBD1 (5 bases). The CDR3 is 15 amino acids. Germline values: CDR1 LGHNA, CDR2 YSLEER. V was trimmed by 1 base and J by 2 bases, leaving 11 bases between them. The CDR3 region has the DNA TGCGCCAGCAGCCAAGTGGGGGGTATCAACTATGGCTACACCTTC. Residues: CASSQVGGINYGYTF.

This clonotype was observed at least ten times. The chain carries TRBV12-3 or TRBV12-4 and TRBJ2-5, with D unresolved. The CDR3 extends over 13 amino acids. V lost 4 bases and J lost 1, with 7 bases in between. CDR3 nucleotide sequence: TGTGCCAGCAGTTCGTGGAGCCAAGAGACCCAGTACTTC. Amino acid sequence: CASSSWSQETQYF.

The chain combines TRBV7-2 with TRBJ1-1; D unclear. Germline-derived CDR1 and CDR2 are SGHTA and FQGNSA. This CDR3 is built from 14 residues. V was trimmed by 6 bases and J by 1 base, leaving 12 bases between them. The CDR3 region is CASSLTAANTEAFF. The CDR3 DNA sequence: TGTGCCAGCAGTCTAACGGCTGCGAACACTGAAGCTTTCTTT.

This clonotype was observed at least ten times. The chain links TRBV5-1 to TRBJ2-2; D is uncertain. CDR3 length: 15 residues. Germline V gene data show CDR1 as SGHRS and CDR2 as YFSETQ. V was cut by 3 bases and J by 5 bases, with 14 bases left in between. The CDR3 DNA reads as TGCGCCAGCAGCTCTCGGGCCCCTAAAACCGGGGAGCTGTTTTTT. Protein: CASSSRAPKTGELFF.

This clonotype was counted between two and nine times. This chain links TRBV18 with TRBJ1-4; no reliable D call. In germline, CDR1 is KGHSH, CDR2 LQKENI. V was shortened by 0 bases and J by 5 bases, with 10 bases between the two germline ends. The CDR3 is 15 residues long. CDR3: CASSPPGGRNEKLFF. For the CDR3, the DNA is TGTGCCAGCTCACCACCGGGCGGGAGAAATGAAAAACTGTTTTTT.

This clonotype showed up just a few times. V usage is TRBV15 and J usage is TRBJ1-1, with no clear D. The V gene lost 3 bases and the J gene lost 0 bases, with 5 bases spanning the gap. Germline CDR1 reads LNHNV; CDR2 reads YYDKDF (reference sequence). This CDR3 has 13 residues. CDR3 in amino acids: CATSSLLNTEAFF. The CDR3 nucleotides read TGTGCCACCAGCAGCCTCTTGAACACTGAAGCTTTCTTT. Drawing the rest from reference TRBV15 and TRBJ1-1, the complete variable domain is DAMVIQNPRYQVTQFGKPVTLSCSQTLNHNVMYWYQQKSSQAPKLLFHYYDKDFNNEADTPDNFQSRRPNTSFCFLDIRSPGLGDTAMYLCATSSLLNTEAFFGQGTRLTVV.

In this sample, this clonotype turned up a few times. The chain links TRBV7-9 to TRBJ2-5; D is ambiguous. The germline V and J ends were trimmed by 5 bases and 3 bases, with 16 bases remaining between them. Germline values: CDR1 SEHNR, CDR2 FQNEAQ (reference sequence). The CDR3 has 15 residues. CDR3 protein: CASSPGAGLEETQYF. CDR3 bases: TGTGCCAGCAGCCCCGGTGCCGGGCTCGAAGAGACCCAGTACTTC.

This clonotype was picked up a small number of times. The J gene is TRBJ1-5, the V gene TRBV25-1; a weak D match, TRBD1 (5 bases). V dropped 1 base and J dropped 2 bases, with 15 bases sitting between them. Germline values: CDR1 MGHDK, CDR2 SYGVNS. CDR3 size: 17 residues. CDR3 nucleotide sequence: TGTGCCAGCAGTGAATCGTCCGCCGGGGGAGGCAATCAGCCCCAGCATTTT. This codes for CASSESSAGGGNQPQHF. Variable domain in full (rest from reference TRBV25-1 and TRBJ1-5): EADIYQTPRYLVIGTGKKITLECSQTMGHDKMYWYQQDPGMELHLIHYSYGVNSTEKGDLSSESTVSRIRTEHFPLTLESARPSHTSQYLCASSESSAGGGNQPQHFGDGTRLSIL.